The 14 T cell receptor beta chains in this list originate from one sample, sequenced in a study of response to subunit inactivated influenza vaccine. TCRdb processed the RT-PCR reads anew with MiXCR; each CDR3 protein has one entry. The sample carries hundreds of thousands of distinct CDR3 sequences, around 14% recorded once. The sample in question was PBMCs from blood, obtained about 12 days after vaccination. The receptors here all came from a man aged 50 to 59 who received an inactivated influenza vaccine.

This clonotype was seen only a few times. CDR3 protein: CASSQVGVRTGNTIYF. CDR3 nucleotide sequence: TGCGCCAGCAGCCAAGTTGGGGTCCGTACTGGAAACACCATATATTTT. This chain links TRBV4-1 with TRBJ1-3; D unclear. Germline V CDR1 and CDR2: MGHRA, YSYEKL. The CDR3 spans 16 residues. V shed 1 base and J shed 2 bases, with 12 bases lying between them.

CDR3 sequence reads: CASSPTRFAYNEQFF. CDR3 sequence (DNA): TGTGCCAGCAGTCCTACACGTTTCGCCTACAATGAGCAGTTCTTC. The V call is TRBV6-2 or TRBV6-3, the J call TRBJ2-1; D not resolved. V was pared by 5 bases and J by 2 bases, with 13 bases between. The CDR3 has 15 residues. The germline V gene has CDR1 MNHEY and CDR2 SVGEGT.

This clonotype was seen only a few times. The chain has TRBV29-1 and TRBJ2-3; D gene uncertain. The CDR3 contains 13 residues. V was clipped by 2 bases and J by 8 bases, with 14 bases between them. The V gene's germline CDR1 is SQVTM and CDR2 ANQGSEA. The CDR3 nucleotides read TGCAGCGTTGAACATCAGGATCCCGGTACGCAGTATTTT. This codes for CSVEHQDPGTQYF.

In its sample, this clonotype was seen a few times. The rearrangement links TRBV6-4 to TRBJ2-1; TRBD1 might be the D (6 bases). The ends were cut back, 5 bases at V and 0 bases at J, with 11 bases in the middle. This CDR3 spans 15 amino acids. Germline loops: CDR1 MRHNA, CDR2 SNTAGT. The CDR3 protein is CASSPDRDSYNEQFF. CDR3 nucleotide sequence: TGTGCCAGCAGTCCGGACAGAGACTCCTACAATGAGCAGTTCTTC.

The V and J genes are TRBV7-2 and TRBJ2-3; D gene unclear. CDR1 and CDR2 from the germline V gene are SGHTA and FQGNSA. V lost 4 bases and J 1 base, leaving 12 bases between the germline ends. The CDR3 is 15 amino acids. CDR3 residues: CASSSGRVGTDTQYF. The DNA for the CDR3 is TGTGCCAGCAGCTCCGGACGGGTGGGCACAGATACGCAGTATTTT.

The rearrangement links TRBV7-2 to TRBJ2-3, with TRBD2 identical over 7 bases. The CDR3 has 17 residues. Looked up from germline, CDR1 is SGHTA and CDR2 is FQGNSA. Trimming removed 2 bases from V and 0 bases from J; junction bases left unmatched: 8. CDR3 sequence reads: CASSLSPGTTSTDTQYF. CDR3 nucleotides: TGTGCCAGCAGCTTATCGCCCGGGACTACTAGCACAGATACGCAGTATTTT.

J is TRBJ2-7 and V is TRBV27; 7 nucleotides align to TRBD2. V shed 6 bases, J shed 6 bases, and the junction held 14 bases outside the gene matches. CDR1 and CDR2 from the germline V gene are MNHEY and SMNVEV (reference sequence). This CDR3 has 15 residues. CDR3 coding DNA: TGTGCCAGCAGGGGAGCGGGACGAATGGTAATCGAGCAGTACTTC. As protein: CASRGAGRMVIEQYF.

The chain carries TRBV11-2 and TRBJ2-7; no clear D. Germline loops: CDR1 SGHAT, CDR2 FQNNGV. The V and J ends lost 5 bases and 1 base respectively, with 24 bases between them. The CDR3 totals 18 residues. The CDR3 bases are TGTGCCAGCAGCCCCACGGTATCATGGGGAAGTGGGTCCTACGAGCAGTACTTC. Its protein is CASSPTVSWGSGSYEQYF.

This clonotype showed up just a few times. CDR3 coding DNA: TGCAGCGTCCGAGGACTAGCGGGTCTAGATACGCAGTATTTT. Protein product: CSVRGLAGLDTQYF. This chain uses TRBV29-1 with TRBJ2-3; 11 bases align to TRBD2. Unmatched junction bases numbered 7, after V lost 6 bases and J lost 5 bases. This CDR3 spans 14 amino acids. CDR1 and CDR2 (germline): SQVTM, ANQGSEA.

Concerning this clonotype itself: Here the CDR3 omits its conserved ending phenylalanine or tryptophan, so a read error is the likely source. No DNA is shown, since the ends of the CDR3 on it are uncertain; the CDR3 is the one TCRdb lists. V and J are TRBV10-3 and TRBJ2-5; the DNA was not used to check the table's D call, TRBD2. Germline CDR1 reads ENHRY; CDR2 reads SYGVKD. From its first to its last residue, the CDR3 has 12 amino acids. Here the CDR3 reads CAISGTTGPLYL.

In its sample, this clonotype was seen a few times. The chain couples TRBV6-5 to TRBJ1-2, with D unclear. Germline lookup yields CDR1 MNHEY and CDR2 SVGAGI. Trimming cost V 0 bases and J 3 bases, with 11 bases left between them. The length of the CDR3 is 15 residues. The CDR3 here is CASSYSGQYDYGYTF. The CDR3 DNA sequence: TGTGCCAGCAGTTACTCGGGCCAGTACGACTATGGCTACACCTTC.

This chain links TRBV5-1 with TRBJ1-1, with unresolved D. The CDR3 loop spans 16 amino acids. The germline CDR1 and CDR2 sequences are SGHRS and YFSETQ. The V end was cut by 3 bases, the J end by 1 base, with 16 bases between. The CDR3 nucleotides are TGCGCCAGCAGCTCAACAGAAACCGCCCCGAACACTGAAGCTTTCTTT. Its translation: CASSSTETAPNTEAFF. Variable domain in full (rest from reference TRBV5-1 and TRBJ1-1): KAGVTQTPRYLIKTRGQQVTLSCSPISGHRSVSWYQQTPGQGLQFLFEYFSETQRNKGNFPGRFSGRQFSNSRSEMNVSTLELGDSALYLCASSSTETAPNTEAFFGQGTRLTVV.

This clonotype was seen a single time. V gene TRBV7-9 combines with J gene TRBJ2-4; 10 bases fit TRBD1. J lost 8 bases, V lost 5 bases, and 6 bases had no gene match. Germline lookup yields CDR1 SEHNR and CDR2 FQNEAQ (reference sequence). This CDR3 has 14 amino acids. Here the CDR3 DNA reads TGTGCCAGCAGCCGCCGGGACAGGGGAGACATTCAGTACTTC. Translating gives CASSRRDRGDIQYF.

The V call is TRBV6-5, the J call TRBJ2-5; 7 nucleotides line up with TRBD1. Germline loops: CDR1 MNHEY, CDR2 SVGAGI. The CDR3 is made up of 14 amino acids. V lost 2 bases, J lost 3 bases, and 3 bases stayed unmatched. CDR3 sequence (DNA): TGTGCCAGCAGTTACGGGACAGCGAAAGAGACCCAGTACTTC. Encoded protein: CASSYGTAKETQYF.